Listed here is a single TCR beta chain. What it binds is unknown. Data came from immunoSEQ multiplex PCR; TCRdb stores just in-frame clones and leaves some out. The repertoire holds tens of thousands of clones, with roughly 80% as singletons. This specimen comes from a study of OX40 agonist ivuxolimab in advanced cancers. Study in general: In this trial design, patients received ivuxolimab intravenously at 0.01 to 10 mg/kg every 2 weeks. Notes on the study in general: Clonal expansion was seen in CD4+ and CD8+ blood T cells by week 6 at 0.1 to 3.0 mg/kg.

Individuals having autoimmune disease history or systemic immunosuppression were not enrolled. Source: CD4+ or CD8+ T cells sorted from blood, taken in a trial of the OX40 agonist ivuxolimab. The sequence was obtained from an adult with an advanced solid tumor such as melanoma, head and neck, liver or kidney cancer.

The CDR3 nucleotides are TGTGCCAGCAGCGCAGGGGGTTTTAACTATGGCTACACCTTC. Residues: CASSAGGFNYGYTF. This chain links TRBV5-5 with TRBJ1-2, with 7 bases aligning to TRBD1. CDR1 is SGHKS and CDR2 is YYEKEE in the germline V gene (reference sequence). V gave up 4 bases and J gave up 1 base; unmatched junction bases: 4. The CDR3 spans 14 residues. Combining the CDR3 with reference TRBV5-5 and TRBJ1-2 gives the whole variable domain DAGVTQSPTHLIKTRGQQVTLRCSPISGHKSVSWYQQVLGQGPQFIFQYYEKEERGRGNFPDRFSARQFPNYSSELNVNALLLGDSALYLCASSAGGFNYGYTFGSGTRLTVV.